The clone carrying this TCR beta chain was observed a few times. TCR beta CDR3 regions were amplified from RNA transcripts. The workflow started with a first-round RT-PCR run with HTBI primers and then moved on to a second-round multiplex PCR. TCRdb recomputed calls from the multiplex PCR reads with MiXCR, one row per CDR3 protein. Here the sample spans hundreds of thousands of distinct CDR3 sequences, less than 55% being singletons. The data derive from a study of Graves' ophthalmopathy and Graves' hyperthyroidism. Germline V gene sequence: CDR1 SGHRS, CDR2 YFSETQ. The CDR3 spans 14 residues. Trimming stripped 4 bases from V and 1 base from J, with 11 bases between.

The clonotype originates from an adult man with Graves' ophthalmopathy. The sequenced sample consisted of peripheral blood. V usage is TRBV5-1 and J usage is TRBJ1-2; D is uncertain. The CDR3 here is CASSLDNLNYGYTF. DNA of the CDR3: TGCGCCAGCAGCCTAGACAATCTTAACTATGGCTACACCTTC.